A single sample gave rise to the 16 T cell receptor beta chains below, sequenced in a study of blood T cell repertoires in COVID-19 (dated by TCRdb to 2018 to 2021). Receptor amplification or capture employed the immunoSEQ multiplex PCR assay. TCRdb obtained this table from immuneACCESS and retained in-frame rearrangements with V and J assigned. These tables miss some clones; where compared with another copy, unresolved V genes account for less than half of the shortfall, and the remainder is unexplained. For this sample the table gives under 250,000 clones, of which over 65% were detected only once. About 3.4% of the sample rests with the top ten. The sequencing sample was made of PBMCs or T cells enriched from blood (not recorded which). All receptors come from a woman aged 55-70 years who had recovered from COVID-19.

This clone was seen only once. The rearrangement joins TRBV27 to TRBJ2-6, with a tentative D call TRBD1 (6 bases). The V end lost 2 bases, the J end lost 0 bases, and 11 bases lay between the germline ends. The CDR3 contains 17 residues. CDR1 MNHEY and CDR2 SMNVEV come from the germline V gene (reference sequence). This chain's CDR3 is CASSLQGWNSGANVLTF. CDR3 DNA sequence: TGTGCCAGCAGTTTACAGGGGTGGAACTCTGGGGCCAACGTCCTGACTTTC.

CDR3 sequence reads: CASSLYAGTGVSYGYTF. As DNA, the CDR3 is TGTGCCAGCAGCTTATACGCCGGGACAGGGGTTAGCTATGGCTACACCTTC. The genes are TRBV7-9 and TRBJ1-2; 10 positions agree with TRBD1. Germline V gene lookup returns CDR1 SEHNR and CDR2 FQNEAQ (reference sequence). Germline trimming cut 2 bases from V and 4 bases from J; bases unmatched to any gene: 10. This CDR3 is built from 17 residues.

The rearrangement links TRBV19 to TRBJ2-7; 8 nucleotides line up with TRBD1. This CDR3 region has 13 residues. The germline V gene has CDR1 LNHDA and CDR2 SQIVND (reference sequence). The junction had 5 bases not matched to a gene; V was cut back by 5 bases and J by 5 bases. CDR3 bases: TGTGCCAGTAGTGACAGGGGTAAGGACGAGCAGTACTTC. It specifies CASSDRGKDEQYF.

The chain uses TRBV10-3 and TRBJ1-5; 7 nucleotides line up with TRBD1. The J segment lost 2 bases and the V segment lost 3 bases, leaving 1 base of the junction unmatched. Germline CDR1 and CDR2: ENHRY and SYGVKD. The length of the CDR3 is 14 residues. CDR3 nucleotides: TGTGCCATCAGTGACGACAGGGGCAATCAGCCCCAGCATTTT. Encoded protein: CAISDDRGNQPQHF.

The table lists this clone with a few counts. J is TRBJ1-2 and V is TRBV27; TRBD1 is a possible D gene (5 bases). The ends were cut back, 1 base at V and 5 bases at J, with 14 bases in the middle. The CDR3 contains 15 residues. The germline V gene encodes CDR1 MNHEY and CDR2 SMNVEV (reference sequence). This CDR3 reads CASSLYGNSGYGYTF. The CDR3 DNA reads TGTGCCAGCAGTTTATACGGTAACTCAGGGTATGGCTACACCTTC.

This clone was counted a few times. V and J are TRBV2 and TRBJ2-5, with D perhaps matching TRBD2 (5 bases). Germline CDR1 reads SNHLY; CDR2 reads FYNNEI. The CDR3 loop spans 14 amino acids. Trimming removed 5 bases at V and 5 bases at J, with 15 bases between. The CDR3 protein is CASSSPVRVETQYF. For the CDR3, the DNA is TGTGCCAGCAGTTCCCCGGTGAGGGTCGAGACCCAGTACTTC.

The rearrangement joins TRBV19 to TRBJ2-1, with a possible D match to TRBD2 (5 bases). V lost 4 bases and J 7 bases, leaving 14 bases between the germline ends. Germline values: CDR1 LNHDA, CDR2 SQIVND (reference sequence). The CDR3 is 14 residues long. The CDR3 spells CASSKTTRNNEQFF. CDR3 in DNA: TGTGCCAGTAGTAAGACTACCCGAAATAATGAGCAGTTCTTC.

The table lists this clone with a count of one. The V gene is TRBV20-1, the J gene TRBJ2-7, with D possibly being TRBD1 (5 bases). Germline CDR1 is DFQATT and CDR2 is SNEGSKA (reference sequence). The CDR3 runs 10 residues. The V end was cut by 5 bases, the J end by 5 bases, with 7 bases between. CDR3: CSALGDEQYF. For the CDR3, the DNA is TGCAGTGCTCTAGGGGACGAGCAGTACTTC.

The CDR3 DNA is TGTGCCAGTAGTACCCCGACACAGTCGAACACTGAAGCTTTCTTT. It is translated as CASSTPTQSNTEAFF. V and J are TRBV19 and TRBJ1-1; D is undetermined. V was clipped by 4 bases and J by 1 base, with 13 bases between them. The CDR3 sequence is 15 residues long. Germline lookup yields CDR1 LNHDA and CDR2 SQIVND (reference sequence).

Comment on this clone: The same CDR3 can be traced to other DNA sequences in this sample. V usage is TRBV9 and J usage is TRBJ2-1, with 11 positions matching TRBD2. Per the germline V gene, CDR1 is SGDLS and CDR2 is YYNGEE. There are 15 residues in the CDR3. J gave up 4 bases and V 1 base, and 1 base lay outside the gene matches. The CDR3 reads CASSVRLAGYNEQFF. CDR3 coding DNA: TGTGCCAGCAGCGTAAGACTAGCGGGATACAATGAGCAGTTCTTC.

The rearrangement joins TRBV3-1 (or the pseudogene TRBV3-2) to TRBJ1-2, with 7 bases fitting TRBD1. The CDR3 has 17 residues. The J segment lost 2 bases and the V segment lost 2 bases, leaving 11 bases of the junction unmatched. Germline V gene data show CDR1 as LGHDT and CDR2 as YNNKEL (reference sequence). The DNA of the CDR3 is TGTGCCAGCAGCCAAATGGGCAGACAGGGAACGAACTATGGCTACACCTTC. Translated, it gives CASSQMGRQGTNYGYTF.

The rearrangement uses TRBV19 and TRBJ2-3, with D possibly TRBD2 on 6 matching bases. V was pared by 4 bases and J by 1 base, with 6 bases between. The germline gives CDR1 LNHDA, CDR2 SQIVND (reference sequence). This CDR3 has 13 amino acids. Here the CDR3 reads CASSTGGTDTQYF. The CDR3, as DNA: TGTGCCAGTAGTACGGGAGGCACAGATACGCAGTATTTT. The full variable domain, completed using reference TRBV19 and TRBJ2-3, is DGGITQSPKYLFRKEGQNVTLSCEQNLNHDAMYWYRQDPGQGLRLIYYSQIVNDFQKGDIAEGYSVSREKKESFPLTVTSAQKNPTAFYLCASSTGGTDTQYFGPGTRLTVL.

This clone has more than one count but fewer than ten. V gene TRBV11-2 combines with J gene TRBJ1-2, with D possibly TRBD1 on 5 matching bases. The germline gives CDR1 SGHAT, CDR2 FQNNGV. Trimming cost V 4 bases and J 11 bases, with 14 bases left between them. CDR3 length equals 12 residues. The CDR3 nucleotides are TGTGCCAGCAGCTCGCAGGGAACAGGTTACACCTTC. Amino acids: CASSSQGTGYTF.

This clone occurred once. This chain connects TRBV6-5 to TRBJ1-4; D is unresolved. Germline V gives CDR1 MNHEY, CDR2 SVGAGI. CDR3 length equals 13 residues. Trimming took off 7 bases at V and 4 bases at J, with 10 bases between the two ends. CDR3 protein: CASMRAVNEKLFF. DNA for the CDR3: TGTGCCAGCATGAGGGCGGTTAATGAAAAACTGTTTTTT.

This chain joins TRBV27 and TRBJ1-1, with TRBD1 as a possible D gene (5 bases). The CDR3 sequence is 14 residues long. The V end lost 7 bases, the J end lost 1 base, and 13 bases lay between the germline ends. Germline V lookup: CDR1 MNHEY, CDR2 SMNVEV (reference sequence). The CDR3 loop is CASKAGPGNTEAFF. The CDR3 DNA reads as TGTGCCAGCAAAGCGGGGCCGGGGAACACTGAAGCTTTCTTT.

Here the CDR3 reads CSAWRDRFPFF. As DNA, the CDR3 is TGCAGTGCTTGGAGAGACAGGTTCCCTTTCTTT. The chain couples TRBV20-1 to TRBJ1-1, with D possibly matching TRBD1 (6 bases). This CDR3 has 11 residues. Trimming shortened V by 5 bases and J by 12 bases, and 16 bases separated the two germline ends. Germline values: CDR1 DFQATT, CDR2 SNEGSKA (reference sequence).